Sequencing of this TCR beta chain was carried out in a study of shared clonotypes between healthy human individuals. The repertoire was sequenced with immunoSEQ multiplex PCR; TCRdb's copy has only in-frame clones and lacks some. The sample lists 800,000 to 1,200,000 clones; around 82% were seen once. This CDR3 region has 16 residues. Between the trimmed V and J ends, which lost 8 bases and 7 bases, there was a span of 23 bases. Germline V gene data show CDR1 as SGHVS and CDR2 as FQNEAQ. This clone was seen only once. Its antigen is unidentified. Regarding the study as a whole: Naive subsets usually exceeded memory subsets in estimated richness.

This clonotype was sampled from a man between 18 and 35 years old in good health. Some clones in this sample may be carry-over from other donors' samples. Sequenced: memory CD4+ T cells from PBMCs. Subset indicated: CD45RA-negative fraction. V gene TRBV7-8 combines with J gene TRBJ2-2; possibly TRBD1 for D (8 bases). CDR3 coding DNA: TGTGCCAGCCCTCGGCGGGGGCAGGGGGCGATCGGGGAGCTGTTTTTT. This encodes CASPRRGQGAIGELFF.